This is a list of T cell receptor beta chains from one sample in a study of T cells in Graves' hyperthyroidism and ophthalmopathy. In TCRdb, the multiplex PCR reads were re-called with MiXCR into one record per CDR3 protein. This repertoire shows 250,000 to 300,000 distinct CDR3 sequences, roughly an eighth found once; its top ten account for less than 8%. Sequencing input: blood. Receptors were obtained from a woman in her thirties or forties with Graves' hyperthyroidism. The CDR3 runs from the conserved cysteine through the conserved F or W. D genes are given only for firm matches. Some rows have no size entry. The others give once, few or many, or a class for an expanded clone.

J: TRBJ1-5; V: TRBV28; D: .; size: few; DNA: TGTGCCAGCAGTCCCCTCCAGATAAGCAATCAGCCCCAGCATTTT; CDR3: CASSPLQISNQPQHF
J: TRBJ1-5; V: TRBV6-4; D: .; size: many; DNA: TGTGCCAGCAGTGACTCGAGTGCGGGCGGCAATCAGCCCCAGCATTTT; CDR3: CASSDSSAGGNQPQHF
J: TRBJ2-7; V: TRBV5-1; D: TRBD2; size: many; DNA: TGCGCCAGCGCTAGCGGGAATTCCTACGAGCAGTACTTC; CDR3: CASASGNSYEQYF
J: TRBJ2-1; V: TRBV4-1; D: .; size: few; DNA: TGCGCCAGCAGCCCCCGTGTCCATGAGCAGTTCTTC; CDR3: CASSPRVHEQFF
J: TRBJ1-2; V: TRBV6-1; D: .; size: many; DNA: TGTGCCACCCCCGGGACTAACTATGGCTACACCTTC; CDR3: CATPGTNYGYTF
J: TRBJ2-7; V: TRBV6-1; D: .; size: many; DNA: TGTGCCAGCCGGGCCCCTCTACGGCACGAGCAGTACTTC; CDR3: CASRAPLRHEQYF
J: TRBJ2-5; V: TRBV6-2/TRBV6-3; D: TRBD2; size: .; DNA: TGTGCCAGCAGTTACAACGGACTAGCGGGAGTGTGGGAGACCCAGTACTTC; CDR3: CASSYNGLAGVWETQYF
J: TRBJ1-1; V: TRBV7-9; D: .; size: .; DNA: TGTGCCAGCAGCTTATTTCGCACTGAAGCTTTCTTT; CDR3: CASSLFRTEAFF
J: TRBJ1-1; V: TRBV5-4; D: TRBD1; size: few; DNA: TGTGCCAGCAGCTCCAGACAGGGGATGAACACTGAAGCTTTCTTT; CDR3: CASSSRQGMNTEAFF
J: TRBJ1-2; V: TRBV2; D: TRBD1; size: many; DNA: TGTGCCAGCATTCCCGCAGGGGGTTATGGCTACACCTTC; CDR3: CASIPAGGYGYTF
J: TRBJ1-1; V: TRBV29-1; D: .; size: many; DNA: TGCAGCGTTGCGGGGACGGGGGGACCCCGGCCTGAAGCTTTCTTT; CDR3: CSVAGTGGPRPEAFF
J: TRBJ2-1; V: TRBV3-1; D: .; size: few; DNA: TGTGCCAGCAGCCAAGAAGACTGGGTCACGGTCTTC; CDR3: CASSQEDWVTVF
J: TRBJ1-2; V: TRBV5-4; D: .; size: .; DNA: TGTGCCAGCAGCTGGGGGAAAGCAGGCTACACCTTC; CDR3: CASSWGKAGYTF
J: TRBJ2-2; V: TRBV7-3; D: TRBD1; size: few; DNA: TGTGCCAGCAGCCCCAGGGACAGGGTTGATCCCGGGGAGCTGTTTTTT; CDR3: CASSPRDRVDPGELFF
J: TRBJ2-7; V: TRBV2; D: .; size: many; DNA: TGTGCCAGCAAGAATCGGGTTTCCTCCTACGAGCAGTACTTC; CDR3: CASKNRVSSYEQYF
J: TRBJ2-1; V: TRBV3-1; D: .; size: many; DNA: TGTGCCAGCAGCCAAGACAAATACTGGGGACAGTTCTTC; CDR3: CASSQDKYWGQFF
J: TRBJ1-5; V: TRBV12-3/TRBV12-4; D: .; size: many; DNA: TGTGCCAGCAGTTTCCCCGATCAGCCCCAGCATTTT; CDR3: CASSFPDQPQHF
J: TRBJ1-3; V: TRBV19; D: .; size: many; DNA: TGTGCCAGTAGTACTTTACCAACGTCGGACACCATATATTTT; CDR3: CASSTLPTSDTIYF
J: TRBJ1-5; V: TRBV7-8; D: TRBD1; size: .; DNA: TGTGCCAGCAGCTTAGGGACAGGGGGTGCGGGGCCCCAGCATTTT; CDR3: CASSLGTGGAGPQHF
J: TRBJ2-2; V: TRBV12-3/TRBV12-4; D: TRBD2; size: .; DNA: TGTGCCAGCAGTCAGACTAGCGTGAACACCGGGGAGCTGTTTTTT; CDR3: CASSQTSVNTGELFF
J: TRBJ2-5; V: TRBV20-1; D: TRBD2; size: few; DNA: TGCAGTGCTAGGGAAAGCGGGAGGGTGGGAGAGACCCAGTACTTC; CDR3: CSARESGRVGETQYF
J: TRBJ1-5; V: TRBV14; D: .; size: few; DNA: TGTGCCAGCAGCCAAGGGGGGGCACAGCCCCAGCATTTT; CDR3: CASSQGGAQPQHF
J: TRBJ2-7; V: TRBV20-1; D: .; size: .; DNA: TGCAGTGCCACATATCAGGCGACCTACGAGCAGTACTTC; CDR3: CSATYQATYEQYF
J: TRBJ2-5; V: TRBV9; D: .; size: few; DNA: TGTGCCAGCAGCGTAGACGCCAAAGAGACCCAGTACTTC; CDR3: CASSVDAKETQYF
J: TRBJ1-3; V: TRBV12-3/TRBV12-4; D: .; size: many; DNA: TGTGCCAGCAGTCTAAGGACCGCCCAACGGTATTTT; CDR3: CASSLRTAQRYF
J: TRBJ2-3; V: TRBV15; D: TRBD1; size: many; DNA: TGTGCCACCAGCCAGGACAGGGGAGGAAGCACAGATACGCAGTATTTT; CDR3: CATSQDRGGSTDTQYF
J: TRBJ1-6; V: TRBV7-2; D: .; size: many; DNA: TGTGCCAGCAGCTTTATCGGCAATAATTCACCCCTCCACTTT; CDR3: CASSFIGNNSPLHF
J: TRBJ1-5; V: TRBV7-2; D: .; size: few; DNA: TGTGCCAGCAGCCGAGACAGGCAATTGCCCCAGCATTTT; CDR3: CASSRDRQLPQHF
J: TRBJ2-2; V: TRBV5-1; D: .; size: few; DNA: TGCGCCAGCCCGAGCGGCACCGGGGAGCTGTTTTTT; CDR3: CASPSGTGELFF
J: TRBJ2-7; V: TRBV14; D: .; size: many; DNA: TGTGCCAGCAGCCAAGGCCTAGTCCGCTCCTACGAGCAGTACTTC; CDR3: CASSQGLVRSYEQYF